What follows are 27 T cell receptor beta chains derived from one specimen sequenced in a study of shared clonotypes between healthy human individuals. Sequencing used immunoSEQ multiplex PCR; TCRdb keeps in-frame clones, though not all of them. Of millions of clones in the sample, around nine tenths were seen once. The sample comprised naive CD4+ T cells sorted from blood. The subset is: CD45RA+ positively selected. These TCRs come from a man younger than 30 in good health.

This sequence joins TRBV28 and TRBJ1-2; 7 bases match TRBD1. Germline-derived CDR1 and CDR2 are MDHEN and SYDVKM. The J segment lost 4 bases and the V segment lost 7 bases, leaving 6 bases of the junction unmatched. The CDR3 loop spans 13 amino acids. This chain's CDR3 is CASTSDRSYGYTF. The CDR3 DNA follows: TGTGCCAGCACCTCGGACAGGTCCTATGGCTACACCTTC.

A single count supports this clone. The V gene is TRBV28, the J gene TRBJ1-2; 7 bases match TRBD1. This CDR3 has 14 residues. Trimming at V came to 5 bases and at J to 2 bases, leaving 5 bases not matched to a gene. Germline lookup yields CDR1 MDHEN and CDR2 SYDVKM. CDR3 DNA sequence: TGTGCCAGCAGTCCCGCGGGACAGAACTATGGCTACACCTTC. The encoded protein is CASSPAGQNYGYTF.

This chain connects TRBV5-6 to TRBJ2-5; 11 bases match TRBD1. V shed 4 bases and J 4 bases; nucleotides not matched to a gene: 6. The length of the CDR3 is 15 residues. Germline V gene lookup returns CDR1 SGHDT and CDR2 YYEEEE. The CDR3 DNA reads TGTGCCAGCAGCCGGACAGGGGGCGCGGTAGAGACCCAGTACTTC. Protein product: CASSRTGGAVETQYF.

The chain couples TRBV11-2 to TRBJ2-7, with D perhaps TRBD1 (6 bases). The CDR3 totals 15 residues. Germline CDR1 reads SGHAT; CDR2 reads FQNNGV. The V end was cut by 2 bases, the J end by 6 bases, with 17 bases between. The DNA of the CDR3 is TGTGCCAGCAGCTTAACAGGGACCGAGGCCCTCGAGCAGTACTTC. Protein product: CASSLTGTEALEQYF. Filled out from reference TRBV11-2 and TRBJ2-7, the complete variable domain reads EAGVAQSPRYKIIEKRQSVAFWCNPISGHATLYWYQQILGQGPKLLIQFQNNGVVDDSQLPKDRFSAERLKGVDSTLKIQPAKLEDSAVYLCASSLTGTEALEQYFGPGTRLTVT.

This CDR3 is CASSLGPNKAYEQYF. CDR3 nucleotides: TGTGCCAGCAGCTTAGGACCGAACAAAGCCTACGAGCAGTACTTC. This chain connects TRBV7-2 to TRBJ2-7; D gene uncertain. V shed 1 base and J shed 2 bases, with 12 bases lying between them. Germline assignment: CDR1 SGHTA and CDR2 FQGNSA. This CDR3 is built from 15 residues.

This clone was counted a single time. At the DNA level, this CDR3 is encoded by other sequences in the same sample as well. The rearrangement joins TRBV30 to TRBJ1-5, with D possibly TRBD1 on 5 matching bases. From germline, CDR1 is GTSNPN and CDR2 SVGIG (reference sequence). The CDR3 loop spans 13 amino acids. With 3 bases removed from V and 6 bases from J, the gap between germline ends came to 12 bases. The CDR3 loop is CAWRGQGGQPQHF. For the CDR3, the DNA is TGTGCCTGGAGAGGTCAGGGAGGTCAGCCCCAGCATTTT.

The CDR3 loop is CAISVGGAWSGELFF. In DNA form, the CDR3 reads TGTGCCATCAGTGTCGGGGGCGCGTGGTCCGGGGAGCTGTTTTTT. The gene calls are TRBV10-3 and TRBJ2-2, with D possibly being TRBD1 or TRBD2 (6 bases each). The CDR3 extends over 15 amino acids. The V gene's germline CDR1 is ENHRY and CDR2 SYGVKD. V was shortened by 4 bases and J by 6 bases, with 15 bases between the two germline ends.

The V call is TRBV10-3, the J call TRBJ1-2; no definite D call. Trimming removed 5 bases from V and 5 bases from J, with 18 bases in between. The CDR3 has 15 amino acids. Germline CDR1 and CDR2: ENHRY and SYGVKD. The CDR3 loop reads CAISPPGIRRYGYTF. The CDR3 nucleotides are TGTGCCATCAGTCCCCCGGGAATCAGGCGGTATGGCTACACCTTC.

In regard to this clone: At one of its ends the junction is not consistent with the germline gene, which may arise from a read error. V and J are TRBV7-2 and TRBJ2-7; TRBD1 matches at 7 bases. The V gene's germline CDR1 is SGHTA and CDR2 FQGNSA. CDR3 size: 14 residues. CDR3 sequence (DNA): TGTGCCAGCAGCTCGGGACAGAGGTCCTACAAGCAGTACTTC. Residues: CASSSGQRSYKQYF.

This sequence joins TRBV2 and TRBJ2-7, with D perhaps TRBD2 (5 bases). CDR1 and CDR2 (germline): SNHLY, FYNNEI. The CDR3 has 16 residues. Trimming took off 3 bases at V and 4 bases at J, with 19 bases between the two ends. The CDR3: CASSEREEGTGYEQYF. The CDR3 nucleotides are TGTGCCAGCAGTGAGAGAGAAGAGGGCACGGGATACGAGCAGTACTTC.

Regarding this clone: Other nucleotide sequences from this sample produce the same CDR3. The gene calls are TRBV5-1 and TRBJ1-2, with unresolved D. The V end was cut by 1 base, the J end by 3 bases, with 7 bases between. Germline V gene data show CDR1 as SGHRS and CDR2 as YFSETQ. The CDR3 has 13 residues. DNA of the CDR3: TGCGCCAGCAGCTTGTCCCCAGACTATGGCTACACCTTC. Translation gives CASSLSPDYGYTF.

The V and J genes are TRBV5-1 and TRBJ2-2; D might be TRBD1 (7 bases). Germline V CDR1 and CDR2: SGHRS, YFSETQ. The CDR3 covers 16 residues. V was pared by 0 bases and J by 7 bases, with 16 bases between. CDR3 protein: CASSLAGRGDLGELFF. Written as DNA, the CDR3 is TGCGCCAGCAGCTTGGCTGGCAGGGGGGACCTCGGGGAGCTGTTTTTT.

The J gene is TRBJ1-1, the V gene TRBV7-2; 12 bases are a match to TRBD1. The CDR3 spans 16 residues. Germline V gives CDR1 SGHTA, CDR2 FQGNSA. V trimming: 2 bases; J trimming: 8 bases; junction bases outside the gene matches: 9. Written as DNA, the CDR3 is TGTGCCAGCAGCTTATTCGGGACAGGGGGCGTTAGAGAAGCTTTCTTT. It yields the protein CASSLFGTGGVREAFF.

The chain carries TRBV10-1 and TRBJ2-3; TRBD1 agrees at 9 bases. Unmatched junction bases numbered 6, after V lost 3 bases and J lost 5 bases. CDR1 and CDR2 from the germline V gene are WNHNN and SYGVQD (reference sequence). The length of the CDR3 is 15 residues. CDR3 DNA: TGCGCCAGCAGTGATCGCTGGACAGGGGAAGATACGCAGTATTTT. It specifies CASSDRWTGEDTQYF.

In its sample, this clone was seen once. The chain has TRBV23-1 and TRBJ2-3; 10 bases align to TRBD2. TRBV23-1 is an ORF for which the function is uncertain. There are 18 residues in the CDR3. Trimming cost V 4 bases and J 5 bases; bases outside gene matches: 15. The chain's CDR3 is CASSRRRQGEREGDTQYF. CDR3 nucleotides: TGCGCCAGCAGTCGAAGGCGTCAGGGAGAGCGGGAGGGAGATACGCAGTATTTT.

The CDR3 is CASSLGTSANEQFF. The CDR3 DNA sequence: TGTGCCAGCAGTCTCGGGACTAGCGCCAATGAGCAGTTCTTC. V and J are TRBV27 and TRBJ2-1; 10 bases align to TRBD2. CDR3 length: 14 amino acids. V lost 5 bases to trimming and J lost 6 bases; unmatched junction nucleotides: 4. The germline V gene encodes CDR1 MNHEY and CDR2 SMNVEV (reference sequence).

This sequence joins TRBV11-2 and TRBJ1-1, with 8 bases aligning to TRBD1. The CDR3 length is 14 residues. The junction had 2 bases not matched to a gene; V was cut back by 5 bases and J by 0 bases. Germline values: CDR1 SGHAT, CDR2 FQNNGV. CDR3 in DNA: TGTGCCAGCAGCCAGACAGGGGTGAACACTGAAGCTTTCTTT. This gives the protein CASSQTGVNTEAFF.

The chain uses TRBV19 and TRBJ2-3; D tentatively reads TRBD1 or TRBD2 (5 bases each). Trimming took 6 bases from V and 3 from J, leaving 16 bases between them. The V gene's germline CDR1 is LNHDA and CDR2 SQIVND (reference sequence). There are 15 residues in the CDR3. The CDR3 protein is CASRGSTGRTDTQYF. The CDR3 DNA is TGTGCCAGTAGGGGTTCAACGGGGCGTACAGATACGCAGTATTTT.

The chain employs TRBV28 and TRBJ2-3; tentative D call: TRBD1 (5 bases). Trimming cost V 4 bases and J 2 bases, with 16 bases left between them. Looked up from germline, CDR1 is MDHEN and CDR2 is SYDVKM. This CDR3 has 16 residues. Here the CDR3 DNA reads TGTGCCAGCAGTTCCGGGTCGCTTGGGGCCACAGATACGCAGTATTTT. Amino acid sequence: CASSSGSLGATDTQYF.

V is TRBV30 and J is TRBJ1-2; the D is unclear. Between the trimmed V and J ends, which lost 0 bases and 7 bases, there was a span of 15 bases. Germline V gene data show CDR1 as GTSNPN and CDR2 as SVGIG (reference sequence). The CDR3 contains 14 residues. The CDR3 nucleotides read TGTGCCTGGAGTGTAAAAGGGTCGACCGCTGGCTACACCTTC. Translating it yields CAWSVKGSTAGYTF.

The chain carries TRBV2 and TRBJ1-2; D might be TRBD1 (5 bases). The V end was cut by 1 base, the J end by 8 bases, with 11 bases between. CDR3 length: 13 amino acids. Germline lookup yields CDR1 SNHLY and CDR2 FYNNEI. The CDR3 nucleotides are TGTGCCAGCAGTGAAGGAGGGGTCTGGGGCTACACCTTC. Residues: CASSEGGVWGYTF.

The chain joins TRBV23-1 to TRBJ1-2; D gene unclear. TRBV23-1 is recorded as an ORF, its role being uncertain. Trimming left V 6 bases short and J 7 bases short, with 15 bases between. The CDR3 is 13 residues long. The CDR3: CASRPRRLTGYTF. The CDR3 DNA is TGCGCCAGCAGACCACGCCGACTCACTGGCTACACCTTC.

There are a few counts of this clone. J is TRBJ2-1 and V is TRBV5-1; D perhaps matches TRBD2 (6 bases). The germline V gene has CDR1 SGHRS and CDR2 YFSETQ. V was clipped by 4 bases and J by 6 bases, with 17 bases between them. CDR3 length: 15 amino acids. The CDR3 DNA reads TGCGCCAGCAGCCGCGGGGACGTTGGGAGCAATGAGCAGTTCTTC. Translation gives CASSRGDVGSNEQFF.

The gene calls are TRBV5-4 and TRBJ2-1; D might be TRBD1 (7 bases). Germline V gene sequence: CDR1 SGHNT, CDR2 YYREEE (reference sequence). Between the trimmed V and J ends, which lost 7 bases and 5 bases, there was a span of 16 bases. The CDR3 consists of 14 residues. The CDR3 nucleotides are TGTGCCAGCCGGAGGGGACAGACCAACAATGAGCAGTTCTTC. Amino acids: CASRRGQTNNEQFF.

The chain uses TRBV6-5 and TRBJ2-3, with 7 bases aligning to TRBD2. The junction had 8 bases not matched to a gene; V was cut back by 6 bases and J by 2 bases. Per the germline V gene, CDR1 is MNHEY and CDR2 is SVGAGI. This CDR3 region has 15 residues. The CDR3 coding sequence is TGTGCCAGCAGCCTAGCGGTTCTGAACACAGATACGCAGTATTTT. Its translation: CASSLAVLNTDTQYF.

As for this clone: Distinct nucleotide sequences in the sample also encode this CDR3. The chain links TRBV10-3 to TRBJ1-5; TRBD1 matches 7 bases. The germline CDR1 and CDR2 sequences are ENHRY and SYGVKD. Trimming at V came to 6 bases and at J to 4 bases, leaving 3 bases not matched to a gene. This CDR3 contains 13 residues. The DNA of the CDR3 is TGTGCCATCAGCCCGGGACAGAATCAGCCCCAGCATTTT. Protein: CAISPGQNQPQHF.

This clone was observed a single time. CDR3 residues: CASSLGLAGVTDTQYF. CDR3 sequence (DNA): TGTGCCAGCAGTTTAGGACTAGCGGGGGTCACAGATACGCAGTATTTT. This chain connects TRBV28 to TRBJ2-3, with 13 bases identical to TRBD2. V lost 2 bases to trimming and J lost 2 bases; unmatched junction nucleotides: 1. Per the germline V gene, CDR1 is MDHEN and CDR2 is SYDVKM. This CDR3 has 16 amino acids.